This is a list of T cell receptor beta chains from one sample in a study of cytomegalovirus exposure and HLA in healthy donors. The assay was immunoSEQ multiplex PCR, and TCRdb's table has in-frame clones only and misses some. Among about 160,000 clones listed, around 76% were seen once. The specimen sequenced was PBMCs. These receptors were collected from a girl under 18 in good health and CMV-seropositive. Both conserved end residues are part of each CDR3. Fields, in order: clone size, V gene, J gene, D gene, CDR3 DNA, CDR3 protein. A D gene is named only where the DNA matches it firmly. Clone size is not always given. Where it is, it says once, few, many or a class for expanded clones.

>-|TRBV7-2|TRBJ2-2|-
TGTGCCAGCAGCCAGACTCTGCCCACCGGGGAGCTGTTTTTT
CASSQTLPTGELFF
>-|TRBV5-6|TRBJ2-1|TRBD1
TGTGCCACCGGGCGAGGACAGGCCAGCTACAATGAGCAGTTCTTC
CATGRGQASYNEQFF
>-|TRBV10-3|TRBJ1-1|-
TGTGCCATCAGTGGCGGGGAAGATCGTATAGGCCCCACTGAAGCTTTCTTT
CAISGGEDRIGPTEAFF
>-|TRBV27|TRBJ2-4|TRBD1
TGTGCCAGCAGAAGACAGGGGATAGCCAAAAACATTCAGTACTTC
CASRRQGIAKNIQYF
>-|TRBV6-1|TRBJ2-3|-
TGTGCCAGCAGTGAATCCGGCAGGGGAATTTGGGATACGCAGTATTTT
CASSESGRGIWDTQYF
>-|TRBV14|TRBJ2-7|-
TGTGCCAGCAGCCGTCTAGCGACCAAATACGAGCAGTACTTC
CASSRLATKYEQYF
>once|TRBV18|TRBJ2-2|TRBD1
TGTGCCAGCTCACCACCTGTGGGACAGGGTGACACCGGGGAGCTGTTTTTT
CASSPPVGQGDTGELFF
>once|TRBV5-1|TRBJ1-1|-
TGCGCCAGCAGCTTGGGGGGACAAAACACTGAAGCTTTCTTT
CASSLGGQNTEAFF
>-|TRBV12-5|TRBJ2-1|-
TGTGCTAGTGGTTTTCAGGGTAAGTATGAGCAGTTCTTC
CASGFQGKYEQFF
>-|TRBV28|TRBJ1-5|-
TGTGCCAGCGGTTGGGGTGGGAGTAGTAATCAGCCCCAGCATTTT
CASGWGGSSNQPQHF
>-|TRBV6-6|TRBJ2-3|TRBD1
TGTGCCAGCAGTTACACGGGACAGGGGGCAGATACGCAGTATTTT
CASSYTGQGADTQYF
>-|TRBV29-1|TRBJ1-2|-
TGCAGCGGAGGAAGCGAGGCCTATGGCTACACCTTC
CSGGSEAYGYTF
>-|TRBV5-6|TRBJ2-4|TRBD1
TGTGCCAGCAGCTTGCAGGGGGCCAGCATAGCCAAAAACATTCAGTACTTC
CASSLQGASIAKNIQYF
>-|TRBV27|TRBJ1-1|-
TGTGCCAGCAAGAACAGGGACACTGAAGCTTTCTTT
CASKNRDTEAFF
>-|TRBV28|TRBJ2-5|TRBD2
TGTGCCAGCAGTTTCCCAGGACGGGGGGTAGAGACCCAGTACTTC
CASSFPGRGVETQYF
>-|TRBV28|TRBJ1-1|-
TGTGCCAGCAGAGGAGGGAGCCGGACCACTGAAGCTTTCTTT
CASRGGSRTTEAFF
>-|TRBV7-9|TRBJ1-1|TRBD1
TGTGCCAGCAGCTCGAACCCACAGGGGGGGAACACTGAAGCTTTCTTT
CASSSNPQGGNTEAFF
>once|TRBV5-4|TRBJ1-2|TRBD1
TGTGCCAGCCTATATGGGGGGACAGGGGACAACTATGGCTACACCTTC
CASLYGGTGDNYGYTF
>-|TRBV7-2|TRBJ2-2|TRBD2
TGTGCCAGCAGCTTAGCGACAGCGGGGGGGGTCACCGGGGAGCTGTTTTTT
CASSLATAGGVTGELFF
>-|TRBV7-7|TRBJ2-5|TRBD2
TGTGCTAGCAGCTTAAAAAGCGGGAGTCGAGAGACCCAGTACTTC
CASSLKSGSRETQYF
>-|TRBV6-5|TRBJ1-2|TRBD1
TGTGCCAGCAGCCTCGACAGGGTCGCAGGCTACACCTTC
CASSLDRVAGYTF
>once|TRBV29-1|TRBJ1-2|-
TGCAGCGTGGGATACAGGGAACTTAACTATGGCTACACCTTC
CSVGYRELNYGYTF
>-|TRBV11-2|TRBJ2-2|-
TGTGCCAGCAGGAGGCCGGGAGCAAACACCGGGGAGCTGTTTTTT
CASRRPGANTGELFF
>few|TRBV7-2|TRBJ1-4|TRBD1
TGTGCCAGCAGCTTGCAACAGGGGAGGAGTGAAAAACTGTTTTTT
CASSLQQGRSEKLFF
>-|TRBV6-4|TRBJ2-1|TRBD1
TGTGCCAGCAGTGATCCGGGACAGGGGTACAATGAGCAGTTCTTC
CASSDPGQGYNEQFF
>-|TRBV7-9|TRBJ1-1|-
TGTGCCAGCAGCCCTCCCGGGTCAGGACAGACCGAAGCTTTCTTT
CASSPPGSGQTEAFF
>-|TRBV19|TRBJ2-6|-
TGTGCCAGTAGTATAGTGTTCAGCTCTGGGGCCAACGTCCTGACTTTC
CASSIVFSSGANVLTF